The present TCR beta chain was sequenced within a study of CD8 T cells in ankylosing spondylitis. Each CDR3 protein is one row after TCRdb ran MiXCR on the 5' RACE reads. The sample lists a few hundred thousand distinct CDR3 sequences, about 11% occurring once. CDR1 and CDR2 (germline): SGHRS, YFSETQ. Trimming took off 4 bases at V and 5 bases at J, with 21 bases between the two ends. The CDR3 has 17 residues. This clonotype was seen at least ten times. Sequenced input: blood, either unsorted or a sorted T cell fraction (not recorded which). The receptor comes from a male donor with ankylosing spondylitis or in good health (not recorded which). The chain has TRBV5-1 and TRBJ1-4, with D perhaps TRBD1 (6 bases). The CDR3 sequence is CASSLAEMTGDNEKLFF. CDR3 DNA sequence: TGCGCCAGCAGCCTCGCCGAAATGACAGGCGACAATGAAAAACTGTTTTTT.